Reported below is one T cell receptor (beta chain). These data belong to a study of blood T cell repertoires in COVID-19. Study context: The analysed material was cDNA or gDNA that came from T cells, B-cell-depleted T cells, or PBMCs.

TCRdb keeps only in-frame clones here, not all; method: immunoSEQ multiplex PCR. Of 450,000 to 500,000 clones detected, approximately 90% appear once; the ten largest clones hold 7% to 10%. Participants had their cohort set by participant-reported clinical history. Cohort 3 donors were reported recovered after two negative PCRs, clearance, or symptom resolution. This receptor was identified in a woman aged 60 to 75 who had recovered from COVID-19. Material: PBMCs or T cells enriched from blood (not recorded which).

As DNA, the CDR3 is TGTGCCAGCAGCCAAGGCCCCGGACTAGCTCATGAGCAGTTCTTC. This sequence encodes CASSQGPGLAHEQFF. V usage is TRBV3-1 (or the pseudogene TRBV3-2) and J usage is TRBJ2-1; TRBD2 aligns across 8 bases. The V and J ends lost 1 base and 8 bases, in that order; junction bases with no gene match: 7. The CDR3 consists of 15 residues. CDR1 is LGHDT and CDR2 is YNNKEL in the germline V gene (reference sequence).